Following are 18 T cell receptor beta chains from one sample sequenced in a study of blood T cell repertoires in COVID-19. The protocol was immunoSEQ multiplex PCR, while the TCRdb copy is restricted to in-frame clones and leaves out a portion. The table includes 200,000 to 250,000 clones, 75% to 90% detected once. Input material: peripheral blood. The source of these receptors is a woman at least 80 years old with COVID-19, enrolled during active disease.

This clone was recorded many times. The chain carries TRBV11-2 and TRBJ2-2; 9 nucleotides agree with TRBD2. Germline lookup yields CDR1 SGHAT and CDR2 FQNNGV. J was trimmed by 4 bases and V by 5 bases; bases with no gene match: 5. The CDR3 totals 15 residues. The DNA for the CDR3 is TGTGCCAGCAGCAGATCTAGCGGGGCCACCGGGGAGCTGTTTTTT. This sequence encodes CASSRSSGATGELFF.

The chain couples TRBV15 to TRBJ1-2; weak D call: TRBD1 (5 bases). The CDR3 sequence is 14 residues long. The V gene's germline CDR1 is LNHNV and CDR2 YYDKDF (reference sequence). The V end lost 3 bases, the J end lost 6 bases, and 14 bases lay between the germline ends. CDR3 loop: CATSRAGGFDGYTF. As DNA, the CDR3 is TGTGCCACCAGCAGGGCGGGGGGGTTTGATGGCTACACCTTC.

V usage is TRBV28 and J usage is TRBJ2-3; TRBD1 matches at 8 bases. The CDR3 loop spans 15 amino acids. Per the germline V gene, CDR1 is MDHEN and CDR2 is SYDVKM. V lost 3 bases and J lost 3; bases outside the gene matches: 5. CDR3 in amino acids: CASSFRGQGTDTQYF. The CDR3 DNA follows: TGTGCCAGCAGTTTCCGTGGACAGGGAACAGATACGCAGTATTTT. Together with reference TRBV28 and TRBJ2-3, the CDR3 gives the full variable domain: DVKVTQSSRYLVKRTGEKVFLECVQDMDHENMFWYRQDPGLGLRLIYFSYDVKMKEKGDIPEGYSVSREKKERFSLILESASTNQTSMYLCASSFRGQGTDTQYFGPGTRLTVL.

J is TRBJ2-5 and V is TRBV7-2; D gene unclear. This CDR3 has 14 residues. CDR1 and CDR2 from the germline V gene are SGHTA and FQGNSA. V dropped 5 bases and J dropped 7 bases, with 17 bases sitting between them. CDR3 amino acids: CASSVGQALGTQYF. The CDR3 nucleotides read TGTGCCAGCAGCGTAGGCCAGGCGCTGGGGACCCAGTACTTC. Together with reference TRBV7-2 and TRBJ2-5, the CDR3 gives the full variable domain: GAGVSQSPSNKVTEKGKDVELRCDPISGHTALYWYRQSLGQGLEFLIYFQGNSAPDKSGLPSDRFSAERTGGSVSTLTIQRTQQEDSAVYLCASSVGQALGTQYFGPGTRLLVL.

A few counts support this clone. J is TRBJ1-1 and V is TRBV25-1; D is uncertain. From germline, CDR1 is MGHDK and CDR2 SYGVNS. This CDR3 has 15 amino acids. The V end lost 3 bases, the J end lost 4 bases, and 15 bases lay between the germline ends. CDR3 bases: TGTGCCAGCAGTGATTCCCGGTTGTTGAGCACTGAAGCTTTCTTT. It encodes CASSDSRLLSTEAFF.

The V call is TRBV3-1 (or the pseudogene TRBV3-2), the J call TRBJ2-5, with D possibly TRBD1 on 5 matching bases. V dropped 0 bases and J dropped 4 bases, with 9 bases sitting between them. Per germline, CDR1 LGHDT and CDR2 YNNKEL (reference sequence). The CDR3 covers 14 residues. CDR3 DNA: TGTGCCAGCAGCCAAGACAGGGTGAGAGAGACCCAGTACTTC. Protein sequence: CASSQDRVRETQYF.

For the CDR3, the DNA is TGTGCCAGCAGCCCCCCCGGGAACGTAGGCACTGAAGCTTTCTTT. Translated, it gives CASSPPGNVGTEAFF. The chain combines TRBV14 with TRBJ1-1; the D is unclear. The CDR3 extends over 15 amino acids. V lost 4 bases and J 4 bases, leaving 16 bases between the germline ends. CDR1 is SGHDN, CDR2 FVKESK, per germline.

The chain links TRBV12-3 or TRBV12-4 to TRBJ1-1; D unclear. Deletions cut 5 bases from V and 4 bases from J, with 8 bases between. The CDR3 loop spans 12 amino acids. DNA of the CDR3: TGTGCCAGCAGTCTTCTTTCCACTGAAGCTTTCTTT. Protein product: CASSLLSTEAFF.

CDR3 bases: TGTGCCAGCAGTTTAACCGGGGTACGGTGGACTGAAGCTTTCTTT. This gives the protein CASSLTGVRWTEAFF. J is TRBJ1-1 and V is TRBV6-5; D remains unclear. Trimming removed 4 bases from V and 5 bases from J, with 17 bases in between. CDR1 MNHEY and CDR2 SVGAGI come from the germline V gene. The CDR3 contains 15 residues.

The genes are TRBV25-1 and TRBJ1-2; D unclear. Per the germline V gene, CDR1 is MGHDK and CDR2 is SYGVNS. The length of the CDR3 is 13 residues. The V end lost 7 bases, the J end lost 3 bases, and 12 bases lay between the germline ends. CDR3 protein: CASMGDYYYGYTF. CDR3 sequence (DNA): TGTGCCAGCATGGGCGATTATTACTATGGCTACACCTTC.

The chain links TRBV11-2 to TRBJ2-4; D not certain. CDR3 length: 13 amino acids. CDR1 is SGHAT, CDR2 FQNNGV, per germline. V lost 1 base and J 6 bases, leaving 7 bases between the germline ends. CDR3 nucleotides: TGTGCCAGCAGCTTAGCCGGTGGAAACATTCAGTACTTC. It is translated as CASSLAGGNIQYF. Filled out from reference TRBV11-2 and TRBJ2-4, the complete variable domain reads EAGVAQSPRYKIIEKRQSVAFWCNPISGHATLYWYQQILGQGPKLLIQFQNNGVVDDSQLPKDRFSAERLKGVDSTLKIQPAKLEDSAVYLCASSLAGGNIQYFGAGTRLSVL.

V gene TRBV2 combines with J gene TRBJ2-3; 11 nucleotides match TRBD1. Losses at the gene ends were 10 bases for V and 4 bases for J; bases not matched to a gene: 7. From germline, CDR1 is SNHLY and CDR2 FYNNEI. The CDR3 totals 14 residues. The CDR3 DNA sequence: TGTGCCACTGTCCGGGACAGGGGGGCAGATACGCAGTATTTT. Encoded protein: CATVRDRGADTQYF.

The chain links TRBV3-1 (or the pseudogene TRBV3-2) to TRBJ2-7; D gene ambiguous. Deletions cut 0 bases from V and 2 bases from J, with 8 bases between. CDR1 and CDR2 (germline): LGHDT, YNNKEL (reference sequence). CDR3 length: 14 residues. The CDR3 DNA follows: TGTGCCAGCAGCCAAGAACTGAAGACCTACGAGCAGTACTTC. Translating gives CASSQELKTYEQYF.

The chain is built from TRBV6-5 and TRBJ2-1; maybe TRBD2 (6 bases). CDR1 is MNHEY and CDR2 is SVGAGI in the germline V gene. The V end lost 4 bases, the J end lost 0 bases, and 10 bases lay between the germline ends. The CDR3 sequence is 15 residues long. The DNA of the CDR3 is TGTGCCAGCAGTTGGGCGGGGATCTCCTACAATGAGCAGTTCTTC. Protein sequence: CASSWAGISYNEQFF.

V and J are TRBV12-3 or TRBV12-4 and TRBJ2-7, with 11 nucleotides matching TRBD1. The CDR3 totals 13 residues. V was clipped by 6 bases and J by 6 bases; unmatched bases: 4. This CDR3 reads CASSAGTGGEQYF. CDR3 sequence (DNA): TGTGCCAGCAGCGCCGGGACAGGGGGCGAGCAGTACTTC.

The chain employs TRBV5-8 and TRBJ2-2; D uncertain. Trimming cost V 1 base and J 5 bases, with 12 bases left between them. This CDR3 is 15 amino acids long. Germline lookup yields CDR1 SGHTS and CDR2 YDEGEE. The CDR3: CASSLFLPRTGELFF. CDR3 DNA sequence: TGTGCCAGCAGCTTGTTTCTTCCCCGGACCGGGGAGCTGTTTTTT.

About this clone itself: Other DNA sequences from this sample encode an identical CDR3 as well. The chain has TRBV28 and TRBJ1-2; unclear D gene. V lost 2 bases and J 3 bases, leaving 7 bases between the germline ends. The germline CDR1 and CDR2 sequences are MDHEN and SYDVKM. The CDR3 runs to 13 residues. The CDR3 spells CASSLSGYYGYTF. The CDR3, as DNA: TGTGCCAGCAGTTTAAGCGGCTACTATGGCTACACCTTC.

J is TRBJ1-1 and V is TRBV2; TRBD1 matches at 7 bases. In germline, CDR1 is SNHLY, CDR2 FYNNEI. The CDR3 loop spans 13 amino acids. J lost 5 bases, V lost 7 bases, and 7 bases had no gene match. CDR3 region: CASKPDRATEAFF. CDR3 in DNA: TGTGCCAGCAAACCAGACAGGGCGACTGAAGCTTTCTTT.